A single sample gave rise to the 31 T cell receptor beta chains below, sequenced in a study of T cell repertoires in cytomegalovirus infection. In TCRdb, the reads were re-called with MiXCR into one record per CDR3 protein. Seen here are roughly 630,000 distinct CDR3 sequences, approximately 24% observed once, and the top ten hold roughly 8%. What was sequenced was CD8+ T cells from PBMCs. The receptor source for this set is a human donor in good health (CMV status not recorded). Some clones in this sample may be carry-over from other donors' samples.

Only a few counts were recorded for this clonotype. The rearrangement links TRBV15 to TRBJ1-1; D remains ambiguous. Per the germline V gene, CDR1 is LNHNV and CDR2 is YYDKDF (reference sequence). The CDR3 is made up of 13 amino acids. Trimming shortened V by 1 base and J by 3 bases, and 6 bases separated the two germline ends. The chain's CDR3 is CATSRGEDTEAFF. Here the CDR3 DNA reads TGTGCCACCAGCAGAGGTGAGGACACTGAAGCTTTCTTT. The variable domain in full, completed from reference TRBV15 and TRBJ1-1, reads DAMVIQNPRYQVTQFGKPVTLSCSQTLNHNVMYWYQQKSSQAPKLLFHYYDKDFNNEADTPDNFQSRRPNTSFCFLDIRSPGLGDTAMYLCATSRGEDTEAFFGQGTRLTVV.

This chain joins TRBV7-3 and TRBJ2-6, with a possible D match to TRBD1 (6 bases). Trimming cost V 4 bases and J 2 bases, with 18 bases left between them. This CDR3 is 18 amino acids long. Germline CDR1 SGHTA, CDR2 FQGTGA. The CDR3: CASSSSKQGSTGANVLTF. The DNA of the CDR3 is TGTGCCAGCAGCTCCTCCAAGCAGGGGAGCACTGGGGCCAACGTCCTGACTTTC.

The chain uses TRBV18 and TRBJ2-4; no firm D call. Germline CDR1 reads KGHSH; CDR2 reads LQKENI. This CDR3 has 14 residues. V shed 4 bases and J shed 2 bases, with 9 bases lying between them. Here the CDR3 DNA reads TGTGCCAGCTCACGATCAAATACCAAAAACATTCAGTACTTC. Residues: CASSRSNTKNIQYF. The entire variable domain, with the rest obtained from reference TRBV18 and TRBJ2-4, is as follows: NAGVMQNPRHLVRRRGQEARLRCSPMKGHSHVYWYRQLPEEGLKFMVYLQKENIIDESGMPKERFSAEFPKEGPSILRIQQVVRGDSAAYFCASSRSNTKNIQYFGAGTRLSVL.

This clonotype was counted between two and nine times. This chain links TRBV29-1 with TRBJ1-5; 7 nucleotides agree with TRBD1. Germline V CDR1 and CDR2: SQVTM, ANQGSEA. This CDR3 contains 15 residues. Trimming removed 1 base from V and 1 base from J; junction bases left unmatched: 4. CDR3 in DNA: TGCAGCGTTGAAGTTGAGGGACAGAGCAATCAGCCCCAGCATTTT. It encodes CSVEVEGQSNQPQHF.

The chain carries TRBV7-2 and TRBJ2-2, with 7 bases matching TRBD1. CDR3 length: 15 amino acids. V lost 2 bases to trimming and J lost 1 base; unmatched junction nucleotides: 1. Germline lookup yields CDR1 SGHTA and CDR2 FQGNSA. CDR3 coding DNA: TGTGCCAGCAGCTTATGGGACAGGAACACCGGGGAGCTGTTTTTT. This encodes CASSLWDRNTGELFF. The full variable domain, with the rest looked up from reference TRBV7-2 and TRBJ2-2, is GAGVSQSPSNKVTEKGKDVELRCDPISGHTALYWYRQSLGQGLEFLIYFQGNSAPDKSGLPSDRFSAERTGGSVSTLTIQRTQQEDSAVYLCASSLWDRNTGELFFGEGSRLTVL.

The sample holds a few counts of this clonotype. J is TRBJ2-7 and V is TRBV18; TRBD1 aligns across 10 bases. V lost 6 bases to trimming and J lost 5 bases; unmatched junction nucleotides: 1. The CDR3 length is 12 residues. The germline V gene has CDR1 KGHSH and CDR2 LQKENI. Here the CDR3 reads CASSGTGDEQYV. The CDR3 DNA is TGTGCCAGCTCGGGGACAGGGGACGAGCAGTACGTC.

This clonotype was counted many times. V usage is TRBV7-6 and J usage is TRBJ2-6, with D perhaps given as TRBD1 or TRBD2 (5 bases each). Germline CDR1 SGHVS, CDR2 FNYEAQ. The CDR3 loop spans 15 amino acids. Trimming cost V 5 bases and J 2 bases, with 10 bases left between them. The CDR3 DNA sequence: TGTGCCAGCAGCCCTCGAGGGGCTGGGGCCAACGTCCTGACTTTC. Translating gives CASSPRGAGANVLTF.

As concerns this clonotype: A much bigger clone sits one base away, suggesting this may be a read error. The chain uses TRBV28 and TRBJ2-3; 7 positions match TRBD1. The CDR3 spans 14 residues. Germline-derived CDR1 and CDR2 are MDHEN and SYDVKM. CDR3 nucleotides: TGTGCCAACAGTTTGACAGGGAAGGGGGATACGCAGTATTTT. Encoded protein: CANSLTGKGDTQYF.

This chain links TRBV13 with TRBJ2-7; D gene ambiguous. The length of the CDR3 is 16 residues. CDR1 and CDR2 from the germline V gene are PRHDT and FYEKMQ (reference sequence). V lost 5 bases and J lost 3, with 20 bases in between. CDR3 region: CASSPDASALLYEQYF. In DNA form, the CDR3 reads TGTGCCAGCAGCCCGGACGCCTCGGCACTACTCTACGAGCAGTACTTC.

The chain links TRBV9 to TRBJ2-5; 8 nucleotides line up with TRBD1. The V and J ends lost 3 bases and 6 bases, in that order; junction bases with no gene match: 7. The CDR3 has 14 residues. Germline V gene sequence: CDR1 SGDLS, CDR2 YYNGEE. DNA of the CDR3: TGTGCCAGCAGCGAGGACAGGGTAGGGAAGACCCAGTACTTC. This gives the protein CASSEDRVGKTQYF.

This clonotype occurred many times. V and J are TRBV7-9 and TRBJ2-1; the D call may be TRBD1 or TRBD2 (5 bases each). Trimming pared 3 bases from V and 5 bases from J, leaving 14 bases between. The germline gives CDR1 SEHNR, CDR2 FQNEAQ (reference sequence). This CDR3 has 15 amino acids. The CDR3 DNA follows: TGTGCCAGCAGCTTGAGGGACGGGATTCACAATGAGCAGTTCTTC. Protein product: CASSLRDGIHNEQFF.

The gene calls are TRBV29-1 and TRBJ2-7; 12 positions agree with TRBD2. This CDR3 is built from 14 residues. Germline V gene sequence: CDR1 SQVTM, CDR2 ANQGSEA. V shed 7 bases and J 3 bases; nucleotides not matched to a gene: 7. CDR3 bases: TGCAGCGCCGGGGGGACTAGCGGGCTCTACGAGCAGTACTTC. Protein product: CSAGGTSGLYEQYF.

This clonotype showed up many times. The chain uses TRBV7-2 and TRBJ1-2, with D uncertain. The germline V gene has CDR1 SGHTA and CDR2 FQGNSA. V was trimmed by 3 bases and J by 5 bases, leaving 4 bases between them. CDR3 size: 11 residues. The CDR3 DNA follows: TGTGCCAGCAGCTTCGCGTATGGCTACACCTTC. As protein: CASSFAYGYTF.

About this clonotype: This may arise from a read error, as a much more abundant clone is one base away. This chain connects TRBV28 to TRBJ2-7; D is perhaps TRBD1 (5 bases). The CDR3 is made up of 13 amino acids. V was pared by 7 bases and J by 3 bases, with 13 bases between. Germline CDR1 is MDHEN and CDR2 is SYDVKM. CDR3 region: CASIRQRNYEQYF. CDR3 in DNA: TGTGCCAGCATCCGACAGAGGAACTACGAGCAGTACTTC.

This clonotype has a count of ten or more. DNA for the CDR3: TGTGCCAGTAGTCGACAGGGGCGGATAACCGGGGAGCTGTTTTTT. Protein: CASSRQGRITGELFF. The chain couples TRBV19 to TRBJ2-2, with 8 bases matching TRBD1. V shed 5 bases and J 5 bases; nucleotides not matched to a gene: 7. CDR1 is LNHDA, CDR2 SQIVND, per germline (reference sequence). The CDR3 contains 15 residues.

This clonotype was found once. A much larger clone lies a single base off, so this may be a read error. CDR3 nucleotide sequence: TGTGCCAGCAATTTTGTGAATCAGCCCCAGCATTTT. This encodes CASNFVNQPQHF. The J gene is TRBJ1-5, the V gene TRBV12-3 or TRBV12-4; D gene unclear. Trimming stripped 7 bases from V and 4 bases from J, with 8 bases between. This CDR3 is built from 12 residues.

The sample holds a few counts of this clonotype. The CDR3 spells CAGTTNTGELFF. The CDR3, as DNA: TGTGCCGGGACAACGAACACCGGGGAGCTGTTTTTT. The rearrangement uses TRBV19 and TRBJ2-2; D is perhaps TRBD1 (6 bases). This CDR3 is built from 12 residues. Trimming pared 11 bases from V and 0 bases from J, leaving 7 bases between. Germline-derived CDR1 and CDR2 are LNHDA and SQIVND (reference sequence).

This clonotype came up a few times. The CDR3 loop is CSARDPDTQYF. The CDR3 bases are TGCAGTGCTAGAGACCCAGATACGCAGTATTTT. This chain joins TRBV20-1 and TRBJ2-3; no clear D. The ends were cut back, 0 bases at V and 4 bases at J, with 2 bases in the middle. The CDR3 sequence is 11 residues long. CDR1 DFQATT and CDR2 SNEGSKA come from the germline V gene (reference sequence).

This clonotype was counted many times. The CDR3 reads CASGWGTDTQYF. The CDR3 DNA sequence: TGTGCCAGCGGTTGGGGAACAGATACGCAGTATTTT. The chain has TRBV7-2 and TRBJ2-3; D is ambiguous. CDR1 and CDR2 from the germline V gene are SGHTA and FQGNSA. The CDR3 length is 12 residues. V was pared by 8 bases and J by 3 bases, with 9 bases between. Drawing the rest from reference TRBV7-2 and TRBJ2-3, the complete variable domain is GAGVSQSPSNKVTEKGKDVELRCDPISGHTALYWYRQSLGQGLEFLIYFQGNSAPDKSGLPSDRFSAERTGGSVSTLTIQRTQQEDSAVYLCASGWGTDTQYFGPGTRLTVL.

The chain uses TRBV7-9 and TRBJ2-7; 7 positions agree with TRBD2. Looked up from germline, CDR1 is SEHNR and CDR2 is FQNEAQ (reference sequence). This CDR3 comprises 14 residues. With 5 bases clipped from V and 2 bases from J, the junction kept 6 bases outside the gene matches. The CDR3 protein is CASSPPTSPYEQYV. The DNA for the CDR3 is TGTGCCAGCAGCCCTCCGACTAGCCCCTACGAGCAGTACGTC.

About this clonotype: Relative to the germline gene, one junction end is altered; a read error may explain this. This sequence joins TRBV27 and TRBJ2-1, with a tentative D call TRBD1 (6 bases). The CDR3 is 13 amino acids. Per the germline V gene, CDR1 is MNHEY and CDR2 is SMNVEV (reference sequence). CDR3 sequence: CDSSLGTFYEQFF. The CDR3 region has the DNA TGTGACAGCAGTCTCGGGACATTCTATGAGCAGTTCTTC.

Details on this clonotype: A much larger clone lies a single base off, so this may be a read error. The genes are TRBV12-3 or TRBV12-4 and TRBJ2-2, with D tentatively TRBD1 (5 bases). The CDR3 totals 14 residues. DNA of the CDR3: TGTACCAGCAGTTTTCAGGGGAACACCGGGGAGCTGTTTTTT. This sequence encodes CTSSFQGNTGELFF.

This clonotype was observed at least ten times. This chain connects TRBV28 to TRBJ2-7; TRBD1 aligns across 9 bases. Per germline, CDR1 MDHEN and CDR2 SYDVKM. The V segment lost 7 bases and the J segment 1 base; nucleotides outside the gene matches: 8. The CDR3 is 15 residues long. The CDR3 loop is CASNSPGTGSYEQYV. CDR3 bases: TGTGCCAGCAATTCTCCCGGGACAGGGTCCTACGAGCAGTACGTC.

With regard to this clonotype: One end of the junction is discordant with germline, which a read error may explain. The J gene is TRBJ1-2, the V gene TRBV12-3 or TRBV12-4, with 7 bases fitting TRBD1. CDR3 length: 15 amino acids. The CDR3 DNA follows: TGTGCCAGCACCACTGAGGACAGGATTAACTATGGCTACGCCTTC. This encodes CASTTEDRINYGYAF.

In its sample, this clonotype was seen a few times. The V gene is TRBV20-1, the J gene TRBJ1-1; possibly TRBD1 for D (5 bases). The CDR3 runs to 15 residues. Germline lookup yields CDR1 DFQATT and CDR2 SNEGSKA (reference sequence). The V end was cut by 0 bases, the J end by 6 bases, with 17 bases between. The CDR3 loop is CSARDVLQGGAEAFF. Written as DNA, the CDR3 is TGCAGTGCTAGAGATGTGCTTCAGGGTGGGGCTGAAGCTTTCTTT.

The V gene is TRBV27, the J gene TRBJ2-3; D remains unclear. Trimming cost V 0 bases and J 4 bases, with 11 bases left between them. The CDR3 is made up of 15 amino acids. Germline V gene lookup returns CDR1 MNHEY and CDR2 SMNVEV (reference sequence). The CDR3 region has the DNA TGTGCCAGCAGTTTATCTTTCCTAGTGTCAGATACGCAGTATTTT. It is translated as CASSLSFLVSDTQYF.

This chain connects TRBV14 to TRBJ2-1, with 7 bases fitting TRBD1. CDR3 length: 16 residues. J lost 3 bases, V lost 5 bases, and 10 bases had no gene match. Germline V CDR1 and CDR2: SGHDN, FVKESK. DNA for the CDR3: TGTGCCAGCAGCTCGGGACAGAGAGGGATCTACAATGAGCAGTTCTTC. Its protein product is CASSSGQRGIYNEQFF.

This clonotype was recorded many times. The gene calls are TRBV7-2 and TRBJ1-4; maybe TRBD1 (5 bases). Trimming pared 5 bases from V and 10 bases from J, leaving 14 bases between. The length of the CDR3 is 13 residues. The V gene's germline CDR1 is SGHTA and CDR2 FQGNSA. CDR3 nucleotide sequence: TGTGCCAGCAGCCCCGGGGGACCGGGAAAACTGTTTTTT. This encodes CASSPGGPGKLFF.

The table lists this clonotype with many counts. The chain employs TRBV28 and TRBJ2-7; D is possibly TRBD1 (5 bases). Germline CDR1 and CDR2: MDHEN and SYDVKM. Trimming left V 2 bases short and J 7 bases short, with 12 bases between. This CDR3 has 13 amino acids. CDR3 residues: CASSLNGAGEQYV. As DNA, the CDR3 is TGTGCCAGCAGTTTAAATGGGGCAGGGGAGCAGTACGTC.

Only a few counts were recorded for this clonotype. V and J are TRBV20-1 and TRBJ2-6, with 9 bases lining up with TRBD1. The CDR3 spans 15 residues. Germline V gene lookup returns CDR1 DFQATT and CDR2 SNEGSKA (reference sequence). The CDR3 is CRAGQGTSGANVLTF. The CDR3 DNA follows: TGCAGGGCGGGACAGGGTACCTCTGGGGCCAACGTCCTGACTTTC.

In its sample, this clonotype was seen a few times. V and J are TRBV6-6 and TRBJ2-7, with TRBD1 matching 8 bases. The CDR3 is 16 residues long. The junction had 15 bases not matched to a gene; V was cut back by 6 bases and J by 5 bases. Per the germline V gene, CDR1 is MNHNY and CDR2 is SVGAGI (reference sequence). The CDR3 bases are TGTGCCAGCAGACCCGACAGGGGCCGTGGGGATGACGAGCAGTACTTC. The encoded protein is CASRPDRGRGDDEQYF.